These T cell receptor beta chains were read from a single sample in a study of T cell clones after liver transplantation. Data came from immunoSEQ multiplex PCR; TCRdb stores just in-frame clones and leaves some out. This table holds more than 45,000 clones, roughly 70% found once. This sample comprised CD4+ T cells from blood, obtained at the roughly 15-month timepoint. Receptors were obtained from a human patient who received a liver transplant. Some T cells may be the graft donor's. The CDR3 runs from the conserved cysteine through the conserved F or W. D genes are given only for firm matches. Part of the rows lack a size; the others show once, few, many or a class for expanded clones.

d_call,j_call,clone_size,v_call,cdr3_nt,cdr3_aa
NA,TRBJ2-1,NA,TRBV18,TGTGCCAGCTCACGGGACAACAATGAGCAGTTCTTC,CASSRDNNEQFF
NA,TRBJ1-1,NA,TRBV30,TGTGCCTGGAGTCCCGGAGCGGCGGTCACGAACACTGAAGCTTTCTTT,CAWSPGAAVTNTEAFF
TRBD1,TRBJ2-5,NA,TRBV5-1,TGCGCCAGCAGCTCCGGGACAGGGAGGGCAGAGACCCAGTACTTC,CASSSGTGRAETQYF
NA,TRBJ1-2,NA,TRBV21-1,TGTGCCAGCACCAGTAGGACAGGGAGAGGCTATGGCTACACCTTC,CASTSRTGRGYGYTF
NA,TRBJ2-5,few,TRBV4-3,TGCGCCAGGAGTTCGGTGACCCAGTACTTC,CARSSVTQYF
NA,TRBJ2-3,few,TRBV7-2,TGTGCCAGCAGCTTCGCCGCAGATACGCAGTATTTT,CASSFAADTQYF
TRBD2,TRBJ2-3,few,TRBV19,TGTGCCAGCGGGGGGGTCGGAGATACGCAGTATTTT,CASGGVGDTQYF
NA,TRBJ2-1,once,TRBV7-8,TGTGCCAGCAGCCCCGGGCTAGCCGCCAATGAGCAGTTCTTC,CASSPGLAANEQFF
TRBD2,TRBJ2-5,NA,TRBV5-4,TGTGCCAGCAGCACCGGGACTAACAATCGAGAGACCCAGTACTTC,CASSTGTNNRETQYF
NA,TRBJ2-1,NA,TRBV30,TGTGCCTGGAGCCTAACGGTAGCTGAGCAGTTCTTC,CAWSLTVAEQFF
NA,TRBJ1-4,NA,TRBV29-1,TGCAGCGGAGCATATAATAATGAAAAACTGTTTTTT,CSGAYNNEKLFF
NA,TRBJ2-3,NA,TRBV30,TGTGCCTGGAGTGTACAGGGCACCTGGGGGGGAGATACGCAGTATTTT,CAWSVQGTWGGDTQYF
NA,TRBJ2-7,NA,TRBV5-1,TGCGCCAGCAGCTTGAATCCCCCTATGGACGAGCAGTACTTC,CASSLNPPMDEQYF
NA,TRBJ2-5,NA,TRBV6-1,TGTGCCAGCAGTTCGGGACCCAAAGAGACCCAGTACTTC,CASSSGPKETQYF
NA,TRBJ2-2,NA,TRBV25-1,TGTGCCAGCAGTGATACCTCAAGGGCCACCGGGGAGCTGTTTTTT,CASSDTSRATGELFF
NA,TRBJ1-1,few,TRBV28,TGTGCCAGCAAAGAGGGGTTAAGGGAAGCTTTCTTT,CASKEGLREAFF
NA,TRBJ2-1,few,TRBV30,TGTGCCTGGAGTGGATTCAGCGGGTACAATGAGCAGTTCTTC,CAWSGFSGYNEQFF
TRBD2,TRBJ2-1,NA,TRBV6-4,TGTGCCAGCAGTCTTCTAGCGGCGGACTTGAAGGAGCAGTTCTTC,CASSLLAADLKEQFF
NA,TRBJ2-3,few,TRBV19,TGTGCCAGTAGTATTGGAGGCTACAGCACAGATACGCAGTATTTT,CASSIGGYSTDTQYF
NA,TRBJ2-7,NA,TRBV6-5,TGTGCCACCGAGGCGTCGAGACAGACCATTTCCGAGCAGTACTTC,CATEASRQTISEQYF
NA,TRBJ1-6,few,TRBV11-2,TGTGCCAGCAGCTCGGTTAGTCGAAATTCACCCCTCCACTTT,CASSSVSRNSPLHF
NA,TRBJ2-5,NA,TRBV5-1,TGCGCCAGCAGCGCTACAGGGCAAGAGACCCAGTACTTC,CASSATGQETQYF
TRBD1,TRBJ1-4,NA,TRBV5-4,TGTGCCAGCAGCGAGGGCGACAGGGGGCGGGAAAAACTGTTTTTT,CASSEGDRGREKLFF
NA,TRBJ2-3,NA,TRBV5-1,TGCGCCAGCAGCTTGCAGGGCAGGCATAGGTTGTCAGATACGCAGTATTTT,CASSLQGRHRLSDTQYF
NA,TRBJ1-2,NA,TRBV6-1,TGTGCCAGCTGTCCGGGCTACAGGGACATCTATGGCTACACCTTC,CASCPGYRDIYGYTF
NA,TRBJ1-3,few,TRBV18,TGTGCCAGCTCAATTGACATCCGAAACACCATATATTTT,CASSIDIRNTIYF
NA,TRBJ1-5,NA,TRBV7-2,TGTGCCAGCAGCTTAGAGCAGGGAGGCCAGCCCCAGCATTTT,CASSLEQGGQPQHF
TRBD1,TRBJ2-7,NA,TRBV6-1,TGTGCCAGCAGTGAACAGGGGGAAGGCCAGCAGTACTTC,CASSEQGEGQQYF
NA,TRBJ2-3,NA,TRBV7-8,TGTGCCAGCAGCAAAGGGGGCACAGATACGCAGTATTTT,CASSKGGTDTQYF
NA,TRBJ1-6,NA,TRBV7-2,NA,CASSPFGPGSNYNSPLHF
NA,TRBJ1-5,NA,TRBV19,TGTGCCAGTAGTATTCTCGGGGGGGTAGGTCAGCCCCAGCATTTT,CASSILGGVGQPQHF
NA,TRBJ2-1,few,TRBV6-5,TGTGCCAGCAGTTACGGGACTGATACCTCCTACAATGAGCAGTTCTTC,CASSYGTDTSYNEQFF
NA,TRBJ2-7,few,TRBV14,TGTGCCAGCAGCCAAGTTTCCGGGCCGAGCGAGCAGTACTTC,CASSQVSGPSEQYF
NA,TRBJ2-4,NA,TRBV7-5,TGTGCCAGAAGCTTAGCCCCCCCCTATGGTGGTAACATTCAGTACTTC,CARSLAPPYGGNIQYF
TRBD2,TRBJ2-3,NA,TRBV6-1,TGTGCCAGCGAGTCTAGCGGGGGGGCAGATACGCAGTATTTT,CASESSGGADTQYF
NA,TRBJ1-1,NA,TRBV7-9,TGTGCCAGCAGCCCCACCGGTGCAGGGCTGAATACTGAAGCTTTCTTT,CASSPTGAGLNTEAFF
TRBD2,TRBJ2-1,NA,TRBV23-1,TGCGCTCGGCGGGGGGGGAAGAGCTCCTACAATGAGCAGTTCTTC,CARRGGKSSYNEQFF
NA,TRBJ2-5,NA,TRBV5-1,TGCGCCAGCAGCACCGGAGTTCAAGAGACCCAGTACTTC,CASSTGVQETQYF
NA,TRBJ1-2,once,TRBV30,TGTGCCTGGAGTCAGGGGACGAACTATGGCTACACCTTC,CAWSQGTNYGYTF
TRBD1,TRBJ2-5,NA,TRBV19,TGTGCCAGTAGTACAGGACAGGGGGTGAGAGAGACCCAGTACTTC,CASSTGQGVRETQYF
NA,TRBJ2-7,many,TRBV6-1,TGTGCCAGCAGTGAAGCGCAGGGGCCCTCCTACGAGCAGTACTTC,CASSEAQGPSYEQYF
NA,TRBJ1-4,NA,TRBV2,TGTGCCAGCCGCAATACAGGGTGGGCTAATGAAAAACTGTTTTTT,CASRNTGWANEKLFF
NA,TRBJ1-2,NA,TRBV6-1,TGTGCCAGCAAGGAGGGCCTAGACTATGGCTACACCTTC,CASKEGLDYGYTF
TRBD1,TRBJ1-2,NA,TRBV19,TGTGCCAGTAGTCCGTCGACAGGGGGCCACTATGGCTACACCTTC,CASSPSTGGHYGYTF
NA,TRBJ2-4,NA,TRBV6-4,TGTGCCAGCAGTGACTCGAGGGCAGGGAAAAACATTCAGTACTTC,CASSDSRAGKNIQYF
NA,TRBJ1-2,NA,TRBV5-1,TGCGCCAGCAGCTTGGAGGGGGGTCGCTATGGCTACACCTTC,CASSLEGGRYGYTF
NA,TRBJ2-1,few,TRBV29-1,TGCAGCGTTGAACTCCCGGGCAGGTTTTTCTCCTACAATGAGCAGTTCTTC,CSVELPGRFFSYNEQFF
NA,TRBJ2-3,NA,TRBV7-2,TGTGCCAGCAGCTTCGGAGGGATCGGGGATACGCAGTATTTT,CASSFGGIGDTQYF
NA,TRBJ1-5,NA,TRBV19,TGTGCCAGTAGTCCCTGGGGGCGGGACAATCAGCCCCAGCATTTT,CASSPWGRDNQPQHF
NA,TRBJ1-2,NA,TRBV5-1,TGCGCCAGCAGCCCACGGGAGATAAACTATGGCTACACCTTC,CASSPREINYGYTF
NA,TRBJ1-5,NA,TRBV19,TGTGCCAGTAGTGCGGGGGCGCGGGGTCAGCCCCAGCATTTT,CASSAGARGQPQHF
TRBD2,TRBJ2-1,few,TRBV10-1,TGCGCCAGCAGTCCAGGACAGGCTAGCGGGATGTCCTACAATGAGCAGTTCTTC,CASSPGQASGMSYNEQFF